One sample yielded the 13 T cell receptor beta chains listed below, sequenced in a study of blood T cell repertoires in COVID-19. The protocol was immunoSEQ multiplex PCR, while the TCRdb copy is restricted to in-frame clones and leaves out a portion. The table shows hundreds of thousands of clones, with over 75% occurring only once. Specimen: PBMCs or T cells enriched from blood (not recorded which). These receptors were obtained from a woman aged 25 to 39 who had recovered from COVID-19.

This clone was recorded once. The chain combines TRBV28 with TRBJ1-6, with TRBD1 identical over 9 bases. The ends lost 5 bases at V and 9 bases at J; junction bases unmatched: 14. The CDR3 spans 17 residues. Per germline, CDR1 MDHEN and CDR2 SYDVKM. CDR3 nucleotides: TGTGCCAGCAGTGCTCCTGTAGGGACAGGGTCTGCTTCACCCCTCCACTTT. Amino acid sequence: CASSAPVGTGSASPLHF. The whole variable domain, remainder taken from reference TRBV28 and TRBJ1-6, is DVKVTQSSRYLVKRTGEKVFLECVQDMDHENMFWYRQDPGLGLRLIYFSYDVKMKEKGDIPEGYSVSREKKERFSLILESASTNQTSMYLCASSAPVGTGSASPLHFGNGTRLTVT.

This clone was counted between two and nine times. This rearrangement joins TRBV11-2 to TRBJ1-5, with 8 bases identical to TRBD1. CDR1 is SGHAT, CDR2 FQNNGV, per germline. The CDR3 loop spans 14 amino acids. The ends lost 6 bases at V and 3 bases at J; junction bases unmatched: 4. The CDR3 protein is CASSWTGPNQPQHF. Here the CDR3 DNA reads TGTGCCAGCAGTTGGACAGGGCCCAATCAGCCCCAGCATTTT.

The rearrangement uses TRBV5-1 and TRBJ2-7; D ambiguous. Trimming took off 4 bases at V and 2 bases at J, with 13 bases between the two ends. CDR1 SGHRS and CDR2 YFSETQ come from the germline V gene. This CDR3 is 14 amino acids long. The CDR3 sequence: CASSLWSSTYEQYF. The CDR3 nucleotides read TGCGCCAGCAGCCTGTGGAGTAGTACCTACGAGCAGTACTTC.

This chain connects TRBV5-1 to TRBJ1-1; D might be TRBD1 (5 bases). The germline V gene encodes CDR1 SGHRS and CDR2 YFSETQ. This CDR3 is built from 16 residues. The ends were cut back, 0 bases at V and 0 bases at J, with 12 bases in the middle. The CDR3 region is CASSLGQNMMNTEAFF. In DNA, the CDR3 is TGCGCCAGCAGCTTGGGACAGAATATGATGAACACTGAAGCTTTCTTT.

The rearrangement links TRBV9 to TRBJ2-1; TRBD2 aligns across 8 bases. The CDR3 consists of 16 residues. The germline gives CDR1 SGDLS, CDR2 YYNGEE. Germline trimming cut 4 bases from V and 1 base from J; bases unmatched to any gene: 7. The CDR3 coding sequence is TGTGCCAGCAGCCCCCGGACTAGCAATTCCTACAATGAGCAGTTCTTC. Residues: CASSPRTSNSYNEQFF.

Only one count was recorded for this clone. The V call is TRBV29-1, the J call TRBJ2-1; possibly TRBD1 for D (5 bases). Trimming removed 5 bases from V and 5 bases from J, with 22 bases in between. The CDR3 contains 16 residues. Germline CDR1 SQVTM, CDR2 ANQGSEA. The CDR3 sequence is CSVRLQGVNFDNEQFF. The CDR3 DNA sequence: TGCAGCGTTCGTCTTCAGGGCGTAAATTTTGACAATGAGCAGTTCTTC.

The chain is built from TRBV6-1 and TRBJ2-7; TRBD2 aligns across 10 bases. In germline, CDR1 is MNHNS, CDR2 SASEGT. The CDR3 loop spans 19 amino acids. Trimming took 2 bases from V and 2 from J; bases not matched to a gene: 15. CDR3 protein: CASSEPPLRGSGGAYEQYF. CDR3 bases: TGTGCCAGCAGTGAACCGCCACTACGGGGCAGCGGGGGGGCCTACGAGCAGTACTTC.

V and J are TRBV12-3 or TRBV12-4 and TRBJ1-2, with D possibly TRBD1 on 6 matching bases. V dropped 6 bases and J dropped 2 bases, with 10 bases sitting between them. The CDR3 extends over 13 amino acids. This chain's CDR3 is CASSPDRNYGYTF. The CDR3 DNA follows: TGTGCCAGCAGCCCGGACAGAAACTATGGCTACACCTTC.

The V and J genes are TRBV24-1 and TRBJ1-5; TRBD1 aligns across 10 bases. Germline CDR1 is KGHDR and CDR2 is SFDVKD. This CDR3 is built from 17 residues. With 10 bases clipped from V and 4 bases from J, the junction kept 15 bases outside the gene matches. The DNA for the CDR3 is TGTGCCACGAGCCCTTCGGGACAGGGGAGAGGGAATCAGCCCCAGCATTTT. Translating gives CATSPSGQGRGNQPQHF.

This chain connects TRBV2 to TRBJ1-5; D is perhaps TRBD1 (5 bases). Between the trimmed V and J ends, which lost 2 bases and 4 bases, there was a span of 12 bases. Germline V gives CDR1 SNHLY, CDR2 FYNNEI. The CDR3 is made up of 15 amino acids. The chain's CDR3 is CASSELGLLNQPQHF. CDR3 DNA: TGTGCCAGCAGTGAACTGGGACTGTTAAATCAGCCCCAGCATTTT.

The chain employs TRBV29-1 and TRBJ1-1, with 9 positions matching TRBD1. Germline V gives CDR1 SQVTM, CDR2 ANQGSEA. The CDR3 contains 14 residues. Losses at the gene ends were 6 bases for V and 6 bases for J; bases not matched to a gene: 11. The CDR3 sequence is CSVRTGGGGAEAFF. The CDR3 coding sequence is TGCAGCGTCCGAACAGGGGGCGGAGGCGCTGAAGCTTTCTTT.

This chain connects TRBV14 to TRBJ2-3; tentative D call: TRBD2 (5 bases). Trimming cost V 2 bases and J 3 bases, with 15 bases left between them. Germline V gene lookup returns CDR1 SGHDN and CDR2 FVKESK. The CDR3 covers 16 residues. The CDR3 region is CASSQMRAVGTDTQYF. As DNA, the CDR3 is TGTGCCAGCAGCCAAATGCGGGCGGTGGGGACAGATACGCAGTATTTT.

V usage is TRBV7-2 and J usage is TRBJ1-1, with D perhaps matching TRBD1 (5 bases). V gave up 3 bases and J gave up 6 bases, with 17 bases separating them. This CDR3 comprises 15 residues. Germline V lookup: CDR1 SGHTA, CDR2 FQGNSA. Written as DNA, the CDR3 is TGTGCCAGCAGCTTGAGAACAGGTTCTCACGCTGAAGCTTTCTTT. Protein product: CASSLRTGSHAEAFF.